One and the same sample provided the 26 T cell receptor beta chains below, sequenced in a study of T cells in Graves' hyperthyroidism and ophthalmopathy. RNA transcripts gave rise to amplified TCR beta CDR3 regions. HTBI primers were employed in a first-round RT-PCR of the TCR CDR3. TCRdb analysed the multiplex PCR reads with MiXCR anew, one entry per CDR3 protein. The data show 600,000 to 850,000 distinct CDR3 sequences, around 20% seen once. Input material: blood. The receptors derive from a woman in her forties or fifties with Graves' hyperthyroidism that later progressed to Graves' ophthalmopathy.

The chain employs TRBV6-9 and TRBJ1-3; D is unclear. The germline gives CDR1 MNHGY, CDR2 SVAAGI. Between the trimmed V and J ends, which lost 2 bases and 4 bases, there was a span of 9 bases. CDR3 size: 14 residues. CDR3 residues: CASSYRQRGNTIYF. CDR3 sequence (DNA): TGTGCCAGCAGTTATCGGCAGCGCGGAAACACCATATATTTT.

V and J are TRBV7-9 and TRBJ1-1; 9 bases align to TRBD1. CDR1 and CDR2 (germline): SEHNR, FQNEAQ (reference sequence). This CDR3 contains 14 residues. V gave up 5 bases and J gave up 5 bases; unmatched junction bases: 6. Here the CDR3 reads CASSPWTGETEAFF. The CDR3 region has the DNA TGTGCCAGCAGCCCGTGGACAGGGGAGACTGAAGCTTTCTTT.

This clonotype was picked up many times. The chain has TRBV18 and TRBJ1-2; D uncertain. The V end was cut by 5 bases, the J end by 5 bases, with 6 bases between. Germline V gene lookup returns CDR1 KGHSH and CDR2 LQKENI. The CDR3 runs 11 residues. The CDR3 bases are TGTGCCAGCTCAAAGCCGTATGGCTACACCTTC. This encodes CASSKPYGYTF.

There are many counts of this clonotype. The DNA for the CDR3 is TGTGCCAGCAGCTTAAACCGGAGGCTAGCGGCCTACCAAGAGACCCAGTACTTC. It specifies CASSLNRRLAAYQETQYF. V is TRBV7-9 and J is TRBJ2-5, with 7 bases matching TRBD2. From germline, CDR1 is SEHNR and CDR2 FQNEAQ (reference sequence). Losses at the gene ends were 2 bases for V and 0 bases for J; bases not matched to a gene: 12. The CDR3 is 18 residues long.

As for this clonotype: The junction departs from the called germline gene at one end, perhaps through a read error. The gene calls are TRBV2 and TRBJ1-5; 7 bases align to TRBD1. This CDR3 is built from 16 residues. The germline V gene has CDR1 SNHLY and CDR2 FYNNEI. The CDR3: CASSVSRGGGNQPRHF. CDR3 in DNA: TGTGCCAGCAGTGTCAGCAGGGGAGGGGGCAATCAGCCCCGGCATTTT.

The rearrangement links TRBV27 to TRBJ2-2; D possibly corresponds to TRBD1 (6 bases). The CDR3 covers 18 residues. The V end was cut by 3 bases, the J end by 4 bases, with 21 bases between. The germline V gene encodes CDR1 MNHEY and CDR2 SMNVEV (reference sequence). CDR3 coding DNA: TGTGCCAGCAGTTTCCCCTCTGCGGCAGGGGTGGGCACCGGGGAGCTGTTTTTT. It yields the protein CASSFPSAAGVGTGELFF.

The chain is built from TRBV19 and TRBJ2-7; 7 bases map to TRBD1. With V trimmed by 5 bases and J by 5 bases, 6 bases remained unmatched. CDR1 is LNHDA, CDR2 SQIVND, per germline (reference sequence). The CDR3 covers 13 residues. In DNA form, the CDR3 reads TGTGCCAGTAGTGTACAGGGGTCCCACGAGCAGTACTTC. Residues: CASSVQGSHEQYF.

A note on this clonotype: Relative to the germline gene, one junction end is altered; a read error may explain this. V and J are TRBV11-1 and TRBJ2-5; no definite D call. Germline-derived CDR1 and CDR2 are SGHAT and FQDESV (reference sequence). The CDR3 is made up of 12 amino acids. The CDR3, as DNA: TGTGCCAGCAGACCTTACCAGGAGACCCAGTACTTC. Translation gives CASRPYQETQYF.

This clonotype was seen a few times. The genes are TRBV7-8 and TRBJ2-7; D gene unclear. The CDR3 totals 16 residues. From germline, CDR1 is SGHVS and CDR2 FQNEAQ. V was clipped by 1 base and J by 2 bases, with 15 bases between them. The CDR3 bases are TGTGCCAGCAGCTTAGAATTCGTGGCAGGCGCCTACGAGCAGTACTTC. This codes for CASSLEFVAGAYEQYF. The full variable domain, with the rest looked up from reference TRBV7-8 and TRBJ2-7, is GAGVSQSPRYKVAKRGQDVALRCDPISGHVSLFWYQQALGQGPEFLTYFQNEAQLDKSGLPSDRFFAERPEGSVSTLKIQRTQQEDSAVYLCASSLEFVAGAYEQYFGPGTRLTVT.

This clonotype showed up many times. The chain links TRBV20-1 to TRBJ2-3; possible D gene TRBD2, 5 bases. The CDR3 is 14 amino acids. V lost 3 bases, J lost 6 bases, and 16 bases lay in between. Germline CDR1 and CDR2: DFQATT and SNEGSKA (reference sequence). The CDR3, as DNA: TGCAGTGCTAGGGGTCGCCCCCGAGGGGATACGCAGTATTTT. This codes for CSARGRPRGDTQYF.

This chain joins TRBV19 and TRBJ1-1; D gene uncertain. V was clipped by 6 bases and J by 2 bases, with 13 bases between them. Germline V gene lookup returns CDR1 LNHDA and CDR2 SQIVND (reference sequence). The CDR3 covers 14 residues. The CDR3 sequence: CASSPLRDNTEAFF. As DNA, the CDR3 is TGTGCCAGTAGCCCCTTGAGGGATAACACTGAAGCTTTCTTT.

This clonotype appeared many times. As DNA, the CDR3 is TGCAGTGCTAGCGGCCTAGGGGGTTGGGACGAGCAGTACTTC. It specifies CSASGLGGWDEQYF. This sequence joins TRBV20-1 and TRBJ2-7, with D maybe TRBD1 (6 bases). Germline CDR1 is DFQATT and CDR2 is SNEGSKA (reference sequence). V lost 3 bases, J lost 5 bases, and 17 bases lay in between. The CDR3 contains 14 residues.

The chain's CDR3 is CASSKGLANYEQYF. The CDR3 DNA is TGTGCCAGCAGTAAGGGACTAGCTAACTACGAGCAGTACTTC. This chain uses TRBV27 with TRBJ2-7; 9 nucleotides line up with TRBD2. Germline V CDR1 and CDR2: MNHEY, SMNVEV (reference sequence). The CDR3 has 14 amino acids. The V gene end was trimmed by 5 bases and the J gene end by 3 bases; junction bases not matched to a gene: 5.

This clonotype was observed a few times. V usage is TRBV29-1 and J usage is TRBJ2-5; D gene ambiguous. V was cut by 5 bases and J by 5 bases, with 18 bases left in between. The germline V gene encodes CDR1 SQVTM and CDR2 ANQGSEA. This CDR3 is 14 amino acids long. CDR3 residues: CSVSNSVDAETQYF. The CDR3 nucleotides are TGCAGCGTTTCCAACAGTGTGGACGCGGAGACCCAGTACTTC.

This clonotype was seen repeatedly, ten times or more. The V and J genes are TRBV3-1 and TRBJ1-2, with TRBD1 as a possible D gene (5 bases). Germline V lookup: CDR1 LGHDT, CDR2 YNNKEL (reference sequence). The CDR3 length is 14 residues. V was shortened by 0 bases and J by 8 bases, with 13 bases between the two germline ends. The CDR3, as DNA: TGTGCCAGCAGCCAAGATACGAGGGGTAAAGGCTACACCTTC. The encoded protein is CASSQDTRGKGYTF.

Only a few counts were recorded for this clonotype. This rearrangement joins TRBV6-2 or TRBV6-3 to TRBJ1-2; the D gene is possibly TRBD1 (6 bases). The germline CDR1 and CDR2 sequences are MNHEY and SVGEGT. This CDR3 has 13 residues. V was trimmed by 5 bases and J by 6 bases, leaving 13 bases between them. CDR3 loop: CASSHLQGNGYTF. The CDR3 coding sequence is TGTGCCAGCAGTCATCTACAGGGAAATGGCTACACCTTC.

J is TRBJ2-4 and V is TRBV7-2; 7 nucleotides line up with TRBD1. V lost 5 bases, J lost 7 bases, and 5 bases stayed unmatched. CDR1 is SGHTA, CDR2 FQGNSA, per germline. CDR3 length: 13 amino acids. Here the CDR3 reads CASSLTGVNIQYF. In DNA form, the CDR3 reads TGTGCCAGCAGCCTTACAGGGGTTAACATTCAGTACTTC.

This clonotype was found many times. V is TRBV20-1 and J is TRBJ2-7; 10 nucleotides line up with TRBD1. CDR1 is DFQATT and CDR2 is SNEGSKA in the germline V gene (reference sequence). V lost 5 bases, J lost 5 bases, and 9 bases stayed unmatched. The CDR3 runs 14 residues. The CDR3 loop reads CSASTGTGDDEQYF. The CDR3 DNA sequence: TGCAGTGCTTCGACCGGGACAGGGGACGACGAGCAGTACTTC.

This chain connects TRBV29-1 to TRBJ1-1; D ambiguous. Germline V gives CDR1 SQVTM, CDR2 ANQGSEA. This CDR3 is 9 amino acids long. Trimming shortened V by 5 bases and J by 6 bases, and 4 bases separated the two germline ends. The CDR3 nucleotides read TGCAGCGTTCAGCCTGAAGCTTTCTTT. Translated: CSVQPEAFF.

This clonotype was picked up many times. V gene TRBV11-2 combines with J gene TRBJ1-1; D not certain. Trimming took 3 bases from V and 1 from J, leaving 9 bases between them. The CDR3 covers 14 residues. Looked up from germline, CDR1 is SGHAT and CDR2 is FQNNGV. Here the CDR3 reads CASSFPNRNTEAFF. Written as DNA, the CDR3 is TGTGCCAGCAGCTTCCCCAACAGGAACACTGAAGCTTTCTTT.

This clonotype was seen a few times. CDR3 amino acids: CASRPPRSGGAGEKLFF. The DNA for the CDR3 is TGTGCCAGCAGACCGCCCCGTTCAGGGGGCGCGGGAGAAAAACTGTTTTTT. The chain combines TRBV7-9 with TRBJ1-4; TRBD1 aligns across 8 bases. Germline trimming cut 6 bases from V and 8 bases from J; bases unmatched to any gene: 17. There are 17 residues in the CDR3. The V gene's germline CDR1 is SEHNR and CDR2 FQNEAQ (reference sequence).

V and J are TRBV6-1 and TRBJ2-2, with D uncertain. Per germline, CDR1 MNHNS and CDR2 SASEGT. This CDR3 has 14 residues. V shed 7 bases and J shed 0 bases, with 9 bases lying between them. The CDR3 sequence is CASMARTNTGELFF. For the CDR3, the DNA is TGTGCCAGCATGGCCCGCACGAACACCGGGGAGCTGTTTTTT.

This clonotype was recorded many times. The CDR3 DNA reads as TGTGCCAGCAGCGACCGACTAGCGGGGGACCCCGCGGATACGCAGTATTTT. Translated: CASSDRLAGDPADTQYF. V is TRBV11-2 and J is TRBJ2-3, with 12 positions matching TRBD2. The germline V gene has CDR1 SGHAT and CDR2 FQNNGV. After removal of 5 bases from V and 6 bases from J, the junction contained 12 bases not matched to a gene. CDR3 length: 17 amino acids.

This sequence joins TRBV5-1 and TRBJ2-7, with 7 bases identical to TRBD1. J lost 0 bases, V lost 4 bases, and 7 bases had no gene match. The CDR3 spans 15 residues. Germline assignment: CDR1 SGHRS and CDR2 YFSETQ. The CDR3 here is CASSPGDSFSYEQYF. The CDR3 DNA reads as TGCGCCAGCAGCCCAGGGGACAGCTTCTCCTACGAGCAGTACTTC. Full variable domain (missing parts from reference TRBV5-1 and TRBJ2-7): KAGVTQTPRYLIKTRGQQVTLSCSPISGHRSVSWYQQTPGQGLQFLFEYFSETQRNKGNFPGRFSGRQFSNSRSEMNVSTLELGDSALYLCASSPGDSFSYEQYFGPGTRLTVT.

The chain combines TRBV12-3 or TRBV12-4 with TRBJ1-6, with TRBD1 matching over 8 bases. CDR3 size: 19 residues. V shed 3 bases, J shed 1 base, and the junction held 11 bases outside the gene matches. CDR3 region: CASSFSRQGARSYNSPLHF. Here the CDR3 DNA reads TGTGCCAGCAGTTTTAGTAGGCAGGGGGCTAGGTCCTATAATTCACCCCTCCACTTT.

This clonotype was seen repeatedly, ten times or more. V gene TRBV2 combines with J gene TRBJ2-1; perhaps TRBD1 as D (6 bases). Germline assignment: CDR1 SNHLY and CDR2 FYNNEI. There are 16 residues in the CDR3. V was pared by 3 bases and J by 8 bases, with 20 bases between. The CDR3 nucleotides are TGTGCCAGCAGTGAGGGGCCGGCGACAGGTGTCGATGAGCAGTTCTTC. Amino acid sequence: CASSEGPATGVDEQFF.